One and the same sample provided the 20 T cell receptor beta chains below, sequenced in a study of T cells in localized non-small cell lung cancer. The assay was immunoSEQ multiplex PCR, and TCRdb's table has in-frame clones only and misses some. Found here are approximately 72,000 clones, 84% of them singletons; the top ten hold roughly 12%. The sequences come from peripheral blood, collected before any cancer treatment. The origin of the receptors is a female donor aged 60 or older with stage I lung adenocarcinoma.

The J gene is TRBJ2-7, the V gene TRBV5-4, with D possibly being TRBD2 (7 bases). The CDR3 contains 16 residues. Between the trimmed V and J ends, which lost 4 bases and 0 bases, there was a span of 17 bases. Germline V CDR1 and CDR2: SGHNT, YYREEE (reference sequence). CDR3 in amino acids: CASSPRGGLSSYEQYF. In DNA, the CDR3 is TGTGCCAGCAGCCCGCGCGGGGGCTTAAGCTCCTACGAGCAGTACTTC.

The chain employs TRBV19 and TRBJ2-4; the D is unclear. This CDR3 has 14 residues. V was cut by 4 bases and J by 2 bases, with 9 bases left in between. Germline CDR1 LNHDA, CDR2 SQIVND (reference sequence). For the CDR3, the DNA is TGTGCCAGTAGTAGGATCCCCCCCAAAAACATTCAGTACTTC. Its protein product is CASSRIPPKNIQYF.

This chain connects TRBV11-2 to TRBJ2-5; perhaps TRBD1 as D (6 bases). Germline V CDR1 and CDR2: SGHAT, FQNNGV. Trimming took 1 base from V and 3 from J, leaving 15 bases between them. The CDR3 length is 16 residues. The DNA of the CDR3 is TGTGCCAGCAGCTTAGGAGACAGGCGGACCAAAGAGACCCAGTACTTC. It is translated as CASSLGDRRTKETQYF.

CDR3: CASSPGTVEAFF. The CDR3, as DNA: TGTGCCAGTAGCCCCGGGACAGTTGAAGCTTTCTTT. The V gene is TRBV19, the J gene TRBJ1-1; TRBD1 agrees at 7 bases. CDR3 length: 12 amino acids. Trimming cost V 6 bases and J 7 bases; bases outside gene matches: 5. Per the germline V gene, CDR1 is LNHDA and CDR2 is SQIVND (reference sequence).

The V and J genes are TRBV7-3 and TRBJ2-3; 7 bases map to TRBD1. V lost 0 bases and J lost 0; bases outside the gene matches: 9. The V gene's germline CDR1 is SGHTA and CDR2 FQGTGA. The CDR3 covers 18 residues. The CDR3 DNA sequence: TGTGCCAGCAGCTTAACAGGGGGCGGGTATCCTAGCACAGATACGCAGTATTTT. The encoded protein is CASSLTGGGYPSTDTQYF.

The chain links TRBV18 to TRBJ1-2, with D tentatively TRBD1 (6 bases). Trimming took off 2 bases at V and 4 bases at J, with 14 bases between the two ends. This CDR3 has 15 residues. Germline V gene lookup returns CDR1 KGHSH and CDR2 LQKENI. The CDR3, as DNA: TGTGCCAGCTCACCAAGCGGACAGAACCTCTATGGCTACACCTTC. It yields the protein CASSPSGQNLYGYTF.

This chain joins TRBV6-1 and TRBJ1-1; no firm D call. The germline V gene encodes CDR1 MNHNS and CDR2 SASEGT. This CDR3 is 13 amino acids long. V shed 8 bases and J shed 0 bases, with 10 bases lying between them. The CDR3 protein is CASLTRLNTEAFF. Here the CDR3 DNA reads TGTGCCAGCCTTACCAGGTTGAACACTGAAGCTTTCTTT.

This clone was seen only a few times. The chain links TRBV6-5 to TRBJ1-1, with D unresolved. CDR3 length: 13 residues. Germline-derived CDR1 and CDR2 are MNHEY and SVGAGI. The V gene lost 8 bases and the J gene lost 3 bases, with 13 bases spanning the gap. This CDR3 reads CASGRGGDTEAFF. CDR3 DNA sequence: TGTGCCAGCGGCCGGGGTGGGGACACTGAAGCTTTCTTT.

This chain uses TRBV7-8 with TRBJ2-2; TRBD1 matches at 8 bases. CDR3 length equals 13 residues. Germline CDR1 is SGHVS and CDR2 is FQNEAQ. The ends lost 5 bases at V and 5 bases at J; junction bases unmatched: 1. In nucleotides, the CDR3 is TGTGCCAGCAGCGGACAGGGAACCGGGGAGCTGTTTTTT. It codes for CASSGQGTGELFF.

The chain recombines TRBV6-1 with TRBJ2-3; D unresolved. The germline V gene has CDR1 MNHNS and CDR2 SASEGT. The ends were cut back, 7 bases at V and 0 bases at J, with 14 bases in the middle. CDR3 length: 15 amino acids. This CDR3 is CASKGTFSSTDTQYF. DNA for the CDR3: TGTGCCAGCAAGGGTACCTTTTCAAGCACAGATACGCAGTATTTT.

This sequence joins TRBV9 and TRBJ1-3; 7 nucleotides agree with TRBD1. Per the germline V gene, CDR1 is SGDLS and CDR2 is YYNGEE. The CDR3 runs 14 residues. The V and J ends lost 7 bases and 0 bases, in that order; junction bases with no gene match: 4. CDR3 DNA: TGTGCCAGCGGGACAGATTACTCTGGAAACACCATATATTTT. Its translation: CASGTDYSGNTIYF.

The rearrangement joins TRBV5-8 to TRBJ2-1; 9 bases are a match to TRBD2. This CDR3 spans 15 amino acids. Germline V gene data show CDR1 as SGHTS and CDR2 as YDEGEE. The V segment lost 4 bases and the J segment 4 bases; nucleotides outside the gene matches: 6. The CDR3 nucleotides read TGTGCCAGCAGCAGGGGGACTAGCCTTTACAATGAGCAGTTCTTC. It translates to CASSRGTSLYNEQFF.

This clone was seen a single time. The rearrangement links TRBV11-2 to TRBJ1-2; D gene uncertain. Trimming cost V 5 bases and J 8 bases, with 15 bases left between them. Germline V CDR1 and CDR2: SGHAT, FQNNGV. The CDR3 consists of 13 residues. The CDR3 region is CASSHGLKYGYTF. The DNA for the CDR3 is TGTGCCAGCAGCCACGGACTCAAATACGGCTACACCTTC.

The table lists this clone with a count of one. This chain links TRBV10-3 with TRBJ1-6; weak D call: TRBD1 (5 bases). Trimming took 9 bases from V and 6 from J, leaving 12 bases between them. Germline loops: CDR1 ENHRY, CDR2 SYGVKD. The CDR3 runs 13 residues. The CDR3 nucleotides read TGTGCCATTCTACGGGGCCCTAATTCACCCCTCCACTTT. As protein: CAILRGPNSPLHF.

Worth noting for this clone: Other DNA sequences within the sample encode an identical CDR3. The chain links TRBV7-9 to TRBJ1-1; TRBD1 agrees at 9 bases. After removal of 1 base from V and 1 base from J, the junction contained 4 bases not matched to a gene. There are 16 residues in the CDR3. Germline values: CDR1 SEHNR, CDR2 FQNEAQ (reference sequence). CDR3 in amino acids: CASSLGTGVGNTEAFF. The CDR3 nucleotides are TGTGCCAGCAGCTTAGGGACAGGGGTGGGGAACACTGAAGCTTTCTTT.

The DNA for the CDR3 is TGTGCCAGCAGTATCCGGGACGGCTACGAGCAGTACTTC. Protein: CASSIRDGYEQYF. The chain recombines TRBV6-1 with TRBJ2-7; D might be TRBD1 or TRBD2, each matching 5 bases. The germline V gene has CDR1 MNHNS and CDR2 SASEGT. The CDR3 length is 13 residues. With 5 bases removed from V and 3 bases from J, the gap between germline ends came to 11 bases.

This sequence joins TRBV6-1 and TRBJ1-2; 8 bases align to TRBD1. The CDR3 totals 13 residues. CDR1 and CDR2 from the germline V gene are MNHNS and SASEGT. V shed 6 bases, J shed 4 bases, and the junction held 4 bases outside the gene matches. CDR3 DNA: TGTGCCAGCAGCCAAACAGGGGGCTATGGCTACACCTTC. Encoded protein: CASSQTGGYGYTF.

J is TRBJ1-5 and V is TRBV6-5; D is undetermined. CDR1 MNHEY and CDR2 SVGAGI come from the germline V gene. The V and J ends lost 5 bases and 4 bases respectively, with 9 bases between them. The CDR3 runs to 13 residues. The CDR3 is CASSGSLNQPQHF. The CDR3 DNA sequence: TGTGCCAGCAGTGGATCGCTTAATCAGCCCCAGCATTTT.

The chain joins TRBV18 to TRBJ2-5; D is ambiguous. V lost 6 bases and J lost 0, with 11 bases in between. There are 14 residues in the CDR3. Germline V gene lookup returns CDR1 KGHSH and CDR2 LQKENI. CDR3 amino acids: CASSQLPYQETQYF. The DNA of the CDR3 is TGTGCCAGCTCCCAACTACCGTACCAAGAGACCCAGTACTTC.

The CDR3: CAWSTPGANVLTF. The DNA for the CDR3 is TGTGCCTGGAGTACCCCTGGGGCCAACGTCCTGACTTTC. The chain is built from TRBV30 and TRBJ2-6; D remains unclear. Trimming left V 2 bases short and J 2 bases short, with 4 bases between. Looked up from germline, CDR1 is GTSNPN and CDR2 is SVGIG (reference sequence). The CDR3 sequence is 13 residues long. Filled out from reference TRBV30 and TRBJ2-6, the complete variable domain reads SQTIHQWPATLVQPVGSPLSLECTVEGTSNPNLYWYRQAAGRGLQLLFYSVGIGQISSEVPQNLSASRPQDRQFILSSKKLLLSDSGFYLCAWSTPGANVLTFGAGSRLTVL.